The entry that follows covers one T cell receptor beta chain sequence. Its antigen is unknown. Use of 60 Vbeta and 13 Jbeta primers characterized the PCR. The protocol was immunoSEQ multiplex PCR, while the TCRdb copy is restricted to in-frame clones and leaves out a portion. The data show 150,000 or so clones, with 81% seen just once and 4.9% held by the top ten. Germline lookup yields CDR1 MRHNA and CDR2 SNTAGT. V lost 0 bases, J lost 1 base, and 5 bases stayed unmatched. There are 19 residues in the CDR3. The data belong to a study of cytomegalovirus exposure and HLA in healthy donors. General study results and limits: A further, later analysis showed that HLA-associated TCR beta chains (compared with equally common others) were more clonally expanded. Later analysis associated a missense DCLRE1C variant with TCR beta V- and J-gene trimming.

The sequence derives from a woman aged 18-35 years in good health and CMV-seropositive. What was sequenced was PBMCs. This chain links TRBV6-4 with TRBJ2-2; 13 bases are shared with TRBD2. CDR3 sequence reads: CASSDSTSGGAWNTGELFF. In nucleotides, the CDR3 is TGTGCCAGCAGTGACTCAACTAGCGGGGGGGCCTGGAACACCGGGGAGCTGTTTTTT.